Listed here are 28 T cell receptor beta chains from one sample, sequenced in a study of cytomegalovirus exposure and HLA in healthy donors. TCRdb keeps only in-frame clones here, not all; method: immunoSEQ multiplex PCR. The sample records 200,000 to 300,000 clones, roughly nine tenths being singletons. Sequencing input: PBMCs. The receptors were gathered from a man between 18 and 29 years old in good health and CMV-seropositive.

CDR3 sequence reads: CASSRDGATNEKLFF. CDR3 nucleotide sequence: TGTGCCAGCAGCCGAGACGGAGCAACTAATGAAAAACTGTTTTTT. This chain links TRBV2 with TRBJ1-4; D not certain. This CDR3 contains 15 residues. Germline CDR1 SNHLY, CDR2 FYNNEI. V lost 6 bases and J 0 bases, leaving 11 bases between the germline ends.

V usage is TRBV7-9 and J usage is TRBJ2-7, with D possibly matching TRBD2 (6 bases). CDR1 and CDR2 (germline): SEHNR, FQNEAQ (reference sequence). The germline V and J ends were trimmed by 5 bases and 3 bases, with 8 bases remaining between them. This CDR3 spans 12 amino acids. The CDR3 reads CASSGGSYEQYF. For the CDR3, the DNA is TGTGCCAGCAGCGGGGGGAGCTACGAGCAGTACTTC. The full variable domain, with the rest looked up from reference TRBV7-9 and TRBJ2-7, is DTGVSQNPRHKITKRGQNVTFRCDPISEHNRLYWYRQTLGQGPEFLTYFQNEAQLEKSRLLSDRFSAERPKGSFSTLEIQRTEQGDSAMYLCASSGGSYEQYFGPGTRLTVT.

The rearrangement joins TRBV28 to TRBJ1-5; D is uncertain. Germline V gene data show CDR1 as MDHEN and CDR2 as SYDVKM. The CDR3 has 14 amino acids. Trimming took 3 bases from V and 6 from J, leaving 12 bases between them. The CDR3 spells CASSFRLAGQPQHF. For the CDR3, the DNA is TGTGCCAGCAGTTTCAGGCTGGCGGGTCAGCCCCAGCATTTT. Full variable domain (outside the CDR3, taken from reference TRBV28 and TRBJ1-5): DVKVTQSSRYLVKRTGEKVFLECVQDMDHENMFWYRQDPGLGLRLIYFSYDVKMKEKGDIPEGYSVSREKKERFSLILESASTNQTSMYLCASSFRLAGQPQHFGDGTRLSIL.

The V call is TRBV28, the J call TRBJ2-4, with a tentative D call TRBD1 (6 bases). V lost 2 bases, J lost 3 bases, and 11 bases lay in between. CDR1 and CDR2 from the germline V gene are MDHEN and SYDVKM. The CDR3 sequence is 15 residues long. The CDR3 reads CASSLMGAGKNIQYF. In DNA form, the CDR3 reads TGTGCCAGCAGTTTAATGGGGGCCGGCAAAAACATTCAGTACTTC.

The genes are TRBV19 and TRBJ1-2; D uncertain. V was cut by 5 bases and J by 4 bases, with 14 bases left in between. The CDR3 loop spans 14 amino acids. The germline V gene encodes CDR1 LNHDA and CDR2 SQIVND (reference sequence). Here the CDR3 reads CASSPDTRTYGYTF. The CDR3 DNA reads TGTGCCAGTAGTCCCGACACTAGGACCTATGGCTACACCTTC.

Only one count was recorded for this clone. V gene TRBV27 combines with J gene TRBJ1-5; D is undetermined. The ends were cut back, 6 bases at V and 1 base at J, with 10 bases in the middle. The V gene's germline CDR1 is MNHEY and CDR2 SMNVEV (reference sequence). The CDR3 runs 14 residues. CDR3: CASRIGGSNQPQHF. The CDR3 DNA is TGTGCCAGCAGAATCGGCGGGAGCAATCAGCCCCAGCATTTT.

The V and J genes are TRBV5-4 and TRBJ2-7; 7 bases line up with TRBD1. Germline V gene sequence: CDR1 SGHNT, CDR2 YYREEE (reference sequence). V dropped 1 base and J dropped 6; count of bases not matched to a gene: 1. The CDR3 totals 12 residues. The CDR3 coding sequence is TGTGCCAGCAGCTTGAGGGACAGCGAGCAGTACTTC. Residues: CASSLRDSEQYF.

V usage is TRBV29-1 and J usage is TRBJ1-1, with D possibly being TRBD1 (5 bases). CDR1 and CDR2 from the germline V gene are SQVTM and ANQGSEA. The CDR3 consists of 13 residues. The ends were cut back, 7 bases at V and 4 bases at J, with 16 bases in the middle. CDR3: CSAQLGGVTEAFF. DNA of the CDR3: TGCAGCGCCCAATTGGGGGGTGTCACTGAAGCTTTCTTT.

On this clone itself: Other nucleotide sequences in the sample specify the same CDR3. CDR3 nucleotides: TGTGCCAGCAGCCCAAGGACAGGGAACACCGGGGAGCTGTTTTTT. Residues: CASSPRTGNTGELFF. This sequence joins TRBV7-7 and TRBJ2-2; TRBD1 matches at 7 bases. Germline assignment: CDR1 SSHAT and CDR2 FNYEAQ (reference sequence). The CDR3 is 15 residues long. Trimming removed 5 bases from V and 1 base from J; junction bases left unmatched: 4. Using reference TRBV7-7 and TRBJ2-2 for the parts outside the CDR3, the full variable domain is GAGVSQSPRYKVTKRGQDVTLRCDPISSHATLYWYQQALGQGPEFLTYFNYEAQPDKSGLPSDRFSAERPEGSISTLTIQRTEQRDSAMYRCASSPRTGNTGELFFGEGSRLTVL.

This clone appeared many times. The J gene is TRBJ2-2, the V gene TRBV19; TRBD2 agrees at 10 bases. Looked up from germline, CDR1 is LNHDA and CDR2 is SQIVND (reference sequence). This CDR3 region has 14 residues. The trim removed 9 bases at V and 7 bases at J, leaving 8 bases unmatched. The CDR3 sequence is CASQRAGGIGELFF. For the CDR3, the DNA is TGTGCCAGCCAAAGAGCGGGAGGGATCGGGGAGCTGTTTTTT.

This clone was seen once. The V gene is TRBV27, the J gene TRBJ2-1; the match to TRBD2 covers 12 bases. The CDR3 is 15 residues long. Germline CDR1 reads MNHEY; CDR2 reads SMNVEV (reference sequence). The J segment lost 8 bases and the V segment lost 5 bases, leaving 7 bases of the junction unmatched. CDR3 sequence reads: CASSPTSGRVYEQFF. CDR3 nucleotides: TGTGCCAGCAGTCCGACTAGCGGGAGAGTCTATGAGCAGTTCTTC.

The V and J genes are TRBV30 and TRBJ2-6; D ambiguous. The CDR3 totals 17 residues. V lost 1 base to trimming and J lost 1 base, with 14 bases between them. Germline V gene lookup returns CDR1 GTSNPN and CDR2 SVGIG (reference sequence). CDR3 coding DNA: TGTGCCTGGAGTGGCCCAGAGCTAAGTTCTGGGGCCAACGTCCTGACTTTC. Translated: CAWSGPELSSGANVLTF.

This clone appeared a single time. The chain joins TRBV12-1 to TRBJ2-7; TRBD2, the table's D call, was not compared with the DNA. TRBV12-1 constitutes a pseudogene. CDR3 length: 17 residues. The CDR3 DNA reads as TGTGCCAGCAGCTTCCTCGGACTAGCTTCCCCTCTCTACGAGCAGTACTTC. This codes for CASSFLGLASPLYEQYF.

The chain is built from TRBV2 and TRBJ1-5; D unresolved. The CDR3 runs to 14 residues. Germline values: CDR1 SNHLY, CDR2 FYNNEI. Trimming took 3 bases from V and 4 from J, leaving 10 bases between them. CDR3 coding DNA: TGTGCCAGCAGTGACCCACGTGGGAATCAGCCCCAGCATTTT. This encodes CASSDPRGNQPQHF.

This chain uses TRBV6-5 with TRBJ1-2; a weak D match, TRBD1 (5 bases). The V gene lost 4 bases and the J gene lost 4 bases, with 16 bases spanning the gap. The CDR3 runs 15 residues. Germline V gene data show CDR1 as MNHEY and CDR2 as SVGAGI. The CDR3 DNA reads as TGTGCCAGCAGTTTTATGACCGACAGCGGCTATGGCTACACCTTC. Translating it yields CASSFMTDSGYGYTF.

Only one count was recorded for this clone. The chain combines TRBV6-6 with TRBJ2-7; 12 positions agree with TRBD2. Trimming removed 2 bases from V and 6 bases from J; junction bases left unmatched: 8. Germline CDR1 MNHNY, CDR2 SVGAGI (reference sequence). The CDR3 is made up of 16 amino acids. The CDR3 loop reads CASSYAKTSGSVEQYF. The CDR3 nucleotides read TGTGCCAGCAGTTACGCTAAGACTAGCGGGAGTGTCGAGCAGTACTTC.

This clone was seen only once. This chain joins TRBV7-9 and TRBJ2-3; 9 bases match TRBD1. The CDR3 extends over 16 amino acids. J was trimmed by 3 bases and V by 0 bases; bases with no gene match: 4. Germline V gene sequence: CDR1 SEHNR, CDR2 FQNEAQ (reference sequence). The CDR3 spells CASSLAGTGRTDTQYF. The CDR3 region has the DNA TGTGCCAGCAGCTTAGCCGGGACAGGGAGGACAGATACGCAGTATTTT.

The rearrangement joins TRBV7-2 to TRBJ2-5, with TRBD1 matching 9 bases. V dropped 5 bases and J dropped 5; count of bases not matched to a gene: 6. CDR1 is SGHTA and CDR2 is FQGNSA in the germline V gene. This CDR3 spans 14 amino acids. CDR3 sequence (DNA): TGTGCCAGCAGCAGGGGACAGGGCTGGGAGACCCAGTACTTC. Its protein product is CASSRGQGWETQYF.

V and J are TRBV7-9 and TRBJ2-5; D call uncertain. V lost 0 bases, J lost 4 bases, and 9 bases lay in between. The CDR3 totals 14 residues. CDR1 is SEHNR and CDR2 is FQNEAQ in the germline V gene (reference sequence). CDR3 protein: CASSLASGRETQYF. CDR3 bases: TGTGCCAGCAGCTTAGCTTCTGGGCGAGAGACCCAGTACTTC.

This rearrangement joins TRBV19 to TRBJ1-5; 7 nucleotides match TRBD1. Trimming took 8 bases from V and 1 from J; bases not matched to a gene: 8. This CDR3 has 15 residues. Germline CDR1 reads LNHDA; CDR2 reads SQIVND (reference sequence). In DNA form, the CDR3 reads TGTGCCAGTGGGGACAGTATTATCAGCAATCAGCCCCAGCATTTT. Residues: CASGDSIISNQPQHF.

The chain has TRBV27 and TRBJ2-7; D may be TRBD1 or TRBD2 (6 bases each). Germline V gives CDR1 MNHEY, CDR2 SMNVEV (reference sequence). CDR3 length equals 15 residues. V gave up 4 bases and J gave up 0 bases, with 13 bases separating them. In DNA, the CDR3 is TGTGCCAGCAGTTGGGCCGGGGGCGACTCCTACGAGCAGTACTTC. This sequence encodes CASSWAGGDSYEQYF.

This chain joins TRBV11-2 and TRBJ2-7, with TRBD2 matching over 13 bases. V dropped 5 bases and J dropped 1; count of bases not matched to a gene: 8. The CDR3 is 17 residues long. Germline CDR1 SGHAT, CDR2 FQNNGV. CDR3 coding DNA: TGTGCCAGCAGCCGACCGGGACTAGCGGGATCTTCCTACGAGCAGTACTTC. Protein: CASSRPGLAGSSYEQYF. The full variable domain, in which reference TRBV11-2 and TRBJ2-7 provide the parts outside the CDR3, is EAGVAQSPRYKIIEKRQSVAFWCNPISGHATLYWYQQILGQGPKLLIQFQNNGVVDDSQLPKDRFSAERLKGVDSTLKIQPAKLEDSAVYLCASSRPGLAGSSYEQYFGPGTRLTVT.

V gene TRBV2 combines with J gene TRBJ1-2; no reliable D call. Trimming took off 8 bases at V and 0 bases at J, with 7 bases between the two ends. This CDR3 region has 12 residues. Per germline, CDR1 SNHLY and CDR2 FYNNEI. CDR3 nucleotide sequence: TGTGCCAGCCGTCTCGCTAACTATGGCTACACCTTC. Translated: CASRLANYGYTF.

This clone has a handful of counts. The V gene is TRBV9, the J gene TRBJ2-2; tentatively, D is TRBD2 (5 bases). Germline V lookup: CDR1 SGDLS, CDR2 YYNGEE. The CDR3 is 12 amino acids. V was trimmed by 7 bases and J by 5 bases, leaving 9 bases between them. CDR3 region: CASATGTGELFF. CDR3 DNA: TGTGCCAGCGCGACGGGGACCGGGGAGCTGTTTTTT.

The rearrangement links TRBV6-6 to TRBJ1-1; 9 nucleotides align to TRBD1. CDR1 is MNHNY and CDR2 is SVGAGI in the germline V gene (reference sequence). The V and J ends lost 6 bases and 3 bases, in that order; junction bases with no gene match: 5. The CDR3 covers 14 residues. The CDR3 loop is CASRDRGGYTEAFF. CDR3 nucleotide sequence: TGTGCCAGCAGGGACAGGGGAGGGTACACTGAAGCTTTCTTT.

V usage is TRBV19 and J usage is TRBJ1-5, with TRBD1 identical over 9 bases. This CDR3 has 15 amino acids. V shed 3 bases and J 1 base; nucleotides not matched to a gene: 1. Per germline, CDR1 LNHDA and CDR2 SQIVND (reference sequence). CDR3 DNA sequence: TGTGCCAGTAGTATGGACAGGGGAAGCAATCAGCCCCAGCATTTT. Protein product: CASSMDRGSNQPQHF.

The chain couples TRBV5-6 to TRBJ2-7; no reliable D call. Germline lookup yields CDR1 SGHDT and CDR2 YYEEEE. V was cut by 0 bases and J by 6 bases, with 10 bases left in between. The CDR3 is 13 residues long. CDR3: CASSLGAFFEQYF. CDR3 DNA sequence: TGTGCCAGCAGCTTGGGCGCCTTTTTCGAGCAGTACTTC. The full variable domain, with the rest looked up from reference TRBV5-6 and TRBJ2-7, is DAGVTQSPTHLIKTRGQQVTLRCSPKSGHDTVSWYQQALGQGPQFIFQYYEEEERQRGNFPDRFSGHQFPNYSSELNVNALLLGDSALYLCASSLGAFFEQYFGPGTRLTVT.

The DNA of the CDR3 is TGTGCCTGGAGTCGTCGGGGTTTGGACACCGGGGAGCTGTTTTTT. Translated: CAWSRRGLDTGELFF. This chain uses TRBV30 with TRBJ2-2; a possible D gene is TRBD2 (5 bases). Germline CDR1 reads GTSNPN; CDR2 reads SVGIG (reference sequence). Trimming removed 2 bases from V and 3 bases from J, with 13 bases in between. The length of the CDR3 is 15 residues.